The clone carrying this T cell receptor beta chain was counted ten times or more. Its antigen is as yet unknown. Researchers made TCR beta libraries by using iRepertoire HTBI primers and running Arm-PCR on CDR3 regions. Each CDR3 protein gets one entry after TCRdb re-called the multiplex PCR reads with MiXCR. The sample includes around 250,000 distinct CDR3 sequences, 15% to 20% of them seen just once. The time point denotes: newly diagnosed GD, antithyroid drugs for less than 3 months. PBMC-extracted RNA yielded the TCR library. An endocrinology unit in Xi'an, China, supplied the patients. CDR1 and CDR2 from the germline V gene are MDHEN and SYDVKM. V lost 5 bases to trimming and J lost 7 bases, with 14 bases between them. The CDR3 loop spans 13 amino acids. The data derive from a study of regulatory T cells in long-lasting Graves disease. Findings and caveats of the study: TRBV28 was favored in persistent disease, as were TRBJ1-2 and TRBJ2-5.

These same data were also listed under a study on T cells in Graves' hyperthyroidism and ophthalmopathy. This second report adds: Stable hyperthyroidism was told apart from ophthalmopathy by a model built on 13 V-J features.

This clonotype was sampled from a woman in her 30s with Graves disease. The chain recombines TRBV28 with TRBJ1-2; TRBD1 might be the D (6 bases). The sequenced sample was peripheral blood mononuclear cells (PBMCs), obtained at new diagnosis, from a patient treated with antithyroid drugs. CDR3 nucleotide sequence: TGTGCCAGCAGTCCCAGGGGATTTGGTGGCTACACCTTC. This gives the protein CASSPRGFGGYTF.